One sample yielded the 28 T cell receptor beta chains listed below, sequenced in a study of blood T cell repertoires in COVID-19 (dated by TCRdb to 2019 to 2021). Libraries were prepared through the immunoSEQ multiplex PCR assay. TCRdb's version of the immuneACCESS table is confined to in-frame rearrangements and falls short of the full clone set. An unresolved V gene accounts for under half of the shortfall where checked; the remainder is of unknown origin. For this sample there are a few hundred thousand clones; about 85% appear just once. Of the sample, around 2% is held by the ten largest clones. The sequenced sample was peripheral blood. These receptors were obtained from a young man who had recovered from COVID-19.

CDR3 sequence (DNA): TGTGCCAGCAGCCCAACAGGTAGTGGGGCTTTCTTT. Translation gives CASSPTGSGAFF. The gene calls are TRBV2 and TRBJ1-1, with a tentative D call TRBD1 (5 bases). With 6 bases removed from V and 11 bases from J, the gap between germline ends came to 16 bases. Germline assignment: CDR1 SNHLY and CDR2 FYNNEI. CDR3 size: 12 residues.

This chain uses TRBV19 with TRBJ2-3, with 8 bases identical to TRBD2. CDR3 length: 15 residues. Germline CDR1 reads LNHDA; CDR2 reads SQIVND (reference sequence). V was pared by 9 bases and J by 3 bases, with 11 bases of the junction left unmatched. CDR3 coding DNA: TGTGCCAGCACCCTCGGGGGGGAGTTGACAGATACGCAGTATTTT. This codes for CASTLGGELTDTQYF.

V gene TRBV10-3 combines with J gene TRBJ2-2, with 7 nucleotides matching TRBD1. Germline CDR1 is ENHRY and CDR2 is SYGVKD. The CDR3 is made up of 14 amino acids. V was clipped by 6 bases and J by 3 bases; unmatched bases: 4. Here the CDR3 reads CAIRADRDTGELFF. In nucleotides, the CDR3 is TGTGCCATCAGGGCCGACAGGGACACCGGGGAGCTGTTTTTT.

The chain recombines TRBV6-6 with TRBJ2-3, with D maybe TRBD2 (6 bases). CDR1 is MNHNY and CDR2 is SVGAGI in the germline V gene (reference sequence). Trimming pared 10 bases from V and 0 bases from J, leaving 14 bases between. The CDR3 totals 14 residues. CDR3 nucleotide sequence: TGTGCCATTAGGGGCGGGGCAAGCACAGATACGCAGTATTTT. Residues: CAIRGGASTDTQYF.

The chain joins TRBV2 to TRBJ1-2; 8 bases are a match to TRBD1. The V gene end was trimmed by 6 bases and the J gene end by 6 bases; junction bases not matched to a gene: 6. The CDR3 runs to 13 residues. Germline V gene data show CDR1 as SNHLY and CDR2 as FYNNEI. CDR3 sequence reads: CASRDRVLNGYTF. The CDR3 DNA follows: TGTGCCAGCAGGGACAGGGTTCTAAATGGCTACACCTTC.

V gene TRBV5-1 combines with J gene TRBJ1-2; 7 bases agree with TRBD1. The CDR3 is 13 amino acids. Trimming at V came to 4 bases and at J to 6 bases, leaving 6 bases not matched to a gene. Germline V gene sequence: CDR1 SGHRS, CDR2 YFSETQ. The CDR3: CASSVDRTDGYTF. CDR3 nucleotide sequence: TGCGCCAGCAGCGTGGACAGGACGGATGGCTACACCTTC.

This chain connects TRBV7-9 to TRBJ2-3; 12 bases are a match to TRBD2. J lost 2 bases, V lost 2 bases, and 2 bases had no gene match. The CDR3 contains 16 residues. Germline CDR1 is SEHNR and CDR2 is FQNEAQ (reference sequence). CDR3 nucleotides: TGTGCCAGCAGCTTAACTAGCGGGGGGCACACAGATACGCAGTATTTT. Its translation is CASSLTSGGHTDTQYF.

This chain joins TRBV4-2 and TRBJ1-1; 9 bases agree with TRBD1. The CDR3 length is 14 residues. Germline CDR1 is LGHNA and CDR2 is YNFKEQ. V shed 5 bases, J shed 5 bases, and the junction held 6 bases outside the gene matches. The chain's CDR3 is CASSSRTGVTEAFF. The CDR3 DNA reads TGTGCCAGCAGCTCAAGGACAGGGGTAACTGAAGCTTTCTTT.

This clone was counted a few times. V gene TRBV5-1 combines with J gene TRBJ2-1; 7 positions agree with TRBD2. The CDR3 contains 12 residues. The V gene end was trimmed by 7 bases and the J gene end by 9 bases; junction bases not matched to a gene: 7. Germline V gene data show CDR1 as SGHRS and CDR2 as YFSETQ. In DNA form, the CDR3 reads TGCGCCAGCCAGGCGGGGGTAGGTGAGCAGTTCTTC. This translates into CASQAGVGEQFF.

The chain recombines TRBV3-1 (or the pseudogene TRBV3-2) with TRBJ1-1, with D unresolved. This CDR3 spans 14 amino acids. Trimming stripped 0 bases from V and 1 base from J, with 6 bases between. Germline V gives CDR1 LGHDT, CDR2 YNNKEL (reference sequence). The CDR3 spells CASSQDIGNTEAFF. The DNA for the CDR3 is TGTGCCAGCAGCCAAGATATCGGGAACACTGAAGCTTTCTTT.

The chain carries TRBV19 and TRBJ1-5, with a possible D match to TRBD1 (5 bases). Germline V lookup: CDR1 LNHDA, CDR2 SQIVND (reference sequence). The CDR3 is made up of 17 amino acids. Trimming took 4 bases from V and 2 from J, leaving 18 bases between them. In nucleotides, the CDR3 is TGTGCCAGTAGTAAGCAAGAGCTAGGGGTCGGCAATCAGCCCCAGCATTTT. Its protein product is CASSKQELGVGNQPQHF. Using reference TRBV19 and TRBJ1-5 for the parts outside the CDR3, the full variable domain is DGGITQSPKYLFRKEGQNVTLSCEQNLNHDAMYWYRQDPGQGLRLIYYSQIVNDFQKGDIAEGYSVSREKKESFPLTVTSAQKNPTAFYLCASSKQELGVGNQPQHFGDGTRLSIL.

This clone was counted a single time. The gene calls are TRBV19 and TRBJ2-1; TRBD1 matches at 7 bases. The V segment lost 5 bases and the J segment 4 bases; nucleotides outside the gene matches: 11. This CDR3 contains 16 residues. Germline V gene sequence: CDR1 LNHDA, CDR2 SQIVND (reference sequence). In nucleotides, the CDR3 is TGTGCCAGTAGTCAGGCAGGGGGACGGAGGTACAATGAGCAGTTCTTC. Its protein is CASSQAGGRRYNEQFF.

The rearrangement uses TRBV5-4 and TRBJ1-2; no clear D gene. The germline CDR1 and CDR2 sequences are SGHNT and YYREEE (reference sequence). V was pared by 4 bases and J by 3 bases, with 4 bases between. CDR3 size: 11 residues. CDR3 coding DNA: TGTGCCAGCAGCCGGGACTATGGCTACACCTTC. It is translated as CASSRDYGYTF.

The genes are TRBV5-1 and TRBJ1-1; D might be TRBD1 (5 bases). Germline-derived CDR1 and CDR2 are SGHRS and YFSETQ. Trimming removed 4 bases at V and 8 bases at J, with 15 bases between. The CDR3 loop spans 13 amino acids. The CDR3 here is CASSPGGPTEAFF. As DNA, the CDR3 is TGCGCCAGCAGCCCGGGGGGACCCACCGAAGCTTTCTTT.

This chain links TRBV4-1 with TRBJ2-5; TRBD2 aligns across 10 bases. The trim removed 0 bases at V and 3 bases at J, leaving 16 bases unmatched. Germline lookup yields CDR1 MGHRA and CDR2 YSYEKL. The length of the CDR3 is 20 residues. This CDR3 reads CASSQDRSFSGGAKEETQYF. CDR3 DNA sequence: TGCGCCAGCAGCCAAGATCGTAGTTTCAGCGGGGGGGCAAAGGAAGAGACCCAGTACTTC.

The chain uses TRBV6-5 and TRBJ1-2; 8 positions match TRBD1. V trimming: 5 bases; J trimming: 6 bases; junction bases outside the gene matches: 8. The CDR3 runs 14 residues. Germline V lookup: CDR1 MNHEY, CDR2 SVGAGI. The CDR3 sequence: CASSQNLDRDGYTF. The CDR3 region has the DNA TGTGCCAGCAGTCAAAATCTGGACAGGGATGGCTACACCTTC.

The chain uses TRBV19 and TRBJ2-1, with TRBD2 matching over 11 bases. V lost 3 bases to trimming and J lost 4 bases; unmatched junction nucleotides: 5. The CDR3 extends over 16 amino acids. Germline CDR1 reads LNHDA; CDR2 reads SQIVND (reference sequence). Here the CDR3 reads CASSITSGGSYNEQFF. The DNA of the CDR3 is TGTGCCAGTAGTATCACTAGCGGGGGCTCATACAATGAGCAGTTCTTC.

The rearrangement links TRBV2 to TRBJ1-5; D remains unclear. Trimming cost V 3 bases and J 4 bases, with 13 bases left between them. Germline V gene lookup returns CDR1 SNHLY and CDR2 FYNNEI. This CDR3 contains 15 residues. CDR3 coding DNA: TGTGCCAGCAGTGAGGAGAGGGTTGGGAATCAGCCCCAGCATTTT. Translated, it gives CASSEERVGNQPQHF.

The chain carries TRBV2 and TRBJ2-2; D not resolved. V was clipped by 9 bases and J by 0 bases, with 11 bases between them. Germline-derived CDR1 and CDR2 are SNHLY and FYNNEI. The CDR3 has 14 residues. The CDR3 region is CASGPATNTGELFF. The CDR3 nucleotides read TGTGCCAGTGGCCCAGCGACGAACACCGGGGAGCTGTTTTTT.

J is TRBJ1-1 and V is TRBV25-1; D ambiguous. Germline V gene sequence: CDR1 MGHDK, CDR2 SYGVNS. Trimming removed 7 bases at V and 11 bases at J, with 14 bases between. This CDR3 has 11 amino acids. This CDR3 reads CASTEGGLAFF. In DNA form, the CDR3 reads TGTGCCAGCACCGAAGGAGGGTTGGCTTTCTTT.

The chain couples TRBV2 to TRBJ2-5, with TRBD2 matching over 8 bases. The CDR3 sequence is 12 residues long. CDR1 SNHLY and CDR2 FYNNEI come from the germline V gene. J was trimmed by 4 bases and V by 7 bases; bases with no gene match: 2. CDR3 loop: CASIAGGETQYF. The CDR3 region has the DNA TGTGCCAGCATTGCGGGGGGAGAGACCCAGTACTTC.

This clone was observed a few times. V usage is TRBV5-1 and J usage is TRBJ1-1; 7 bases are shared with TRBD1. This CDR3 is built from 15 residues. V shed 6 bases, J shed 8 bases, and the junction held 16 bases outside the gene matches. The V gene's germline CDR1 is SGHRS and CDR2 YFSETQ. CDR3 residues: CASTRGIQGETEAFF. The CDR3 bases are TGCGCCAGCACGCGGGGCATTCAGGGGGAGACAGAAGCTTTCTTT.

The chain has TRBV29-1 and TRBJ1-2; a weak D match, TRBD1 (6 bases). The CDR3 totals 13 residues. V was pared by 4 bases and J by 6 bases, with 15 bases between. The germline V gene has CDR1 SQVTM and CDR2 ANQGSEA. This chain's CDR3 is CSVVLRGGDGYTF. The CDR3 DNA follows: TGCAGCGTTGTACTTCGAGGGGGTGATGGCTACACCTTC.

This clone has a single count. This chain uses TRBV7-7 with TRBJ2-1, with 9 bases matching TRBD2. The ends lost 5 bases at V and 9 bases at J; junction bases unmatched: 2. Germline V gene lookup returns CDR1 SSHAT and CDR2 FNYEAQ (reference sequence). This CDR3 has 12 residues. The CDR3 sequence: CASSAGGGEQFF. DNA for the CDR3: TGTGCCAGCAGCGCGGGGGGGGGTGAGCAGTTCTTC.

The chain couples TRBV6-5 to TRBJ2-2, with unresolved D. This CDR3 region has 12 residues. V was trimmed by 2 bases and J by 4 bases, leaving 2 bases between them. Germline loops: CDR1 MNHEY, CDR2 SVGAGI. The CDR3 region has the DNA TGTGCCAGCAGTTACCTCACCGGGGAGCTGTTTTTT. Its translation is CASSYLTGELFF.

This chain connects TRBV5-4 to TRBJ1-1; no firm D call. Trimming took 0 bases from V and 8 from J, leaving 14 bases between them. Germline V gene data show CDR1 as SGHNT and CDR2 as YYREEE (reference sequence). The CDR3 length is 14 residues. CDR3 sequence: CASSLVGETQEAFF. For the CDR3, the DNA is TGTGCCAGCAGCTTGGTGGGTGAGACACAGGAAGCTTTCTTT.

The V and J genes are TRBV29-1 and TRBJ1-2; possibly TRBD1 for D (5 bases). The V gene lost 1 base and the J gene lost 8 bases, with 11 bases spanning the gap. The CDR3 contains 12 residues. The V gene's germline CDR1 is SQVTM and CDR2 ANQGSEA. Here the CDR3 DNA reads TGCAGCGTTGAAGGTCAGGGAAGCGGCTACACCTTC. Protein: CSVEGQGSGYTF.

The CDR3 bases are TGTGCCAGCTCACGAATGGACAGGGGCAACTATGGCTACACCTTC. Amino acids: CASSRMDRGNYGYTF. The chain uses TRBV18 and TRBJ1-2, with 9 bases lining up with TRBD1. J gave up 2 bases and V 4 bases, and 5 bases lay outside the gene matches. In germline, CDR1 is KGHSH, CDR2 LQKENI. The CDR3 runs to 15 residues.